One and the same sample provided the 12 T cell receptor beta chains below, sequenced in a study of glioma-infiltrating T cells after dendritic cell vaccination. Sample time point: after dendritic cell vaccination, including at tumor progression/relapse. Here immunoSEQ multiplex PCR was the method, and the copy in TCRdb shows in-frame clones only, minus some. The sample holds approximately 48,000 clones; around 89% are singletons and the top ten take over 4.5%. The source material was blood, sampled after dendritic cell vaccination. The origin of the receptors is a human donor with glioblastoma.

This clone is a singleton in its sample. The chain is built from TRBV7-3 and TRBJ2-2; D may be TRBD2 (6 bases). V lost 2 bases and J lost 0, with 10 bases in between. The germline CDR1 and CDR2 sequences are SGHTA and FQGTGA. The CDR3 runs 16 residues. CDR3 DNA: TGTGCCAGCAGCTTATTTGGCGGGACGAACACCGGGGAGCTGTTTTTT. Translated: CASSLFGGTNTGELFF.

The chain uses TRBV6-5 and TRBJ2-7, with 8 bases identical to TRBD2. Germline V gives CDR1 MNHEY, CDR2 SVGAGI. Trimming cost V 5 bases and J 2 bases; bases outside gene matches: 8. CDR3 size: 15 residues. The chain's CDR3 is CASSPAIAGPYEQYF. CDR3 nucleotide sequence: TGTGCCAGCAGTCCCGCGATAGCGGGACCCTACGAGCAGTACTTC.

This clone was seen once. This rearrangement joins TRBV30 to TRBJ2-1, with 10 bases lining up with TRBD2. Germline CDR1 reads GTSNPN; CDR2 reads SVGIG (reference sequence). This CDR3 spans 15 amino acids. The ends lost 2 bases at V and 3 bases at J; junction bases unmatched: 4. The CDR3 loop is CAWSLSGGNYNEQFF. The CDR3 region has the DNA TGTGCCTGGAGTCTTAGCGGGGGGAACTACAATGAGCAGTTCTTC.

The CDR3 DNA follows: TGTGCCAGCAGTTCGGAACAGGGCTATTTTGGCTACACCTTC. Encoded protein: CASSSEQGYFGYTF. V gene TRBV28 combines with J gene TRBJ1-2; perhaps TRBD1 as D (6 bases). V was clipped by 4 bases and J by 7 bases, with 16 bases between them. CDR1 MDHEN and CDR2 SYDVKM come from the germline V gene. CDR3 length equals 14 residues.

This rearrangement joins TRBV9 to TRBJ2-3, with 9 bases matching TRBD2. This CDR3 is 16 amino acids long. Germline loops: CDR1 SGDLS, CDR2 YYNGEE. V lost 0 bases to trimming and J lost 5 bases; unmatched junction nucleotides: 7. The CDR3 region is CASSVDGAGGGDTQYF. The DNA for the CDR3 is TGTGCCAGCAGCGTAGACGGGGCGGGAGGGGGAGATACGCAGTATTTT.

V usage is TRBV7-9 and J usage is TRBJ2-2, with D tentatively TRBD1 (6 bases). Germline CDR1 reads SEHNR; CDR2 reads FQNEAQ (reference sequence). This CDR3 region has 14 residues. V was cut by 4 bases and J by 8 bases, with 14 bases left in between. Here the CDR3 reads CASSSTGKGGELFF. The CDR3 region has the DNA TGTGCCAGCAGCTCCACAGGGAAGGGGGGGGAGCTGTTTTTT.

This chain joins TRBV28 and TRBJ1-2, with TRBD1 matching over 11 bases. With 5 bases clipped from V and 5 bases from J, the junction kept 4 bases outside the gene matches. This CDR3 is built from 14 residues. Looked up from germline, CDR1 is MDHEN and CDR2 is SYDVKM. The CDR3 coding sequence is TGTGCCAGCAGTGACGGACAGGGGGCTTATGGCTACACCTTC. Encoded protein: CASSDGQGAYGYTF.

CDR3 sequence (DNA): TGTGCCAGCAGCTTAGACGTAACAGGGGGCCCATCGAGGCCTTATGGCTACACCTTC. This codes for CASSLDVTGGPSRPYGYTF. V is TRBV11-1 and J is TRBJ1-2; TRBD1 agrees at 9 bases. Germline CDR1 and CDR2: SGHAT and FQDESV (reference sequence). The CDR3 consists of 19 residues. Trimming took 1 base from V and 5 from J; bases not matched to a gene: 17.

Note on this clone: Germline is not matched at one junction end, which may reflect a read error. This sequence joins TRBV9 and TRBJ2-7, with 7 bases fitting TRBD1. The CDR3 covers 15 residues. Germline CDR1 and CDR2: SGDLS and YYNGEE. Here the CDR3 reads CASSVAGRGSSEQYF. The CDR3 bases are TGTGCCAGCAGCGTAGCCGGCAGGGGGTCCTCCGAGCAGTACTTC.

The chain links TRBV5-4 to TRBJ1-2; 7 nucleotides match TRBD1. V lost 5 bases, J lost 2 bases, and 6 bases stayed unmatched. In germline, CDR1 is SGHNT, CDR2 YYREEE (reference sequence). The CDR3 runs 14 residues. The CDR3 bases are TGTGCCAGCAGTCGCCAGGGGGACAACTATGGCTACACCTTC. As protein: CASSRQGDNYGYTF. The full variable domain, with the rest looked up from reference TRBV5-4 and TRBJ1-2, is ETGVTQSPTHLIKTRGQQVTLRCSSQSGHNTVSWYQQALGQGPQFIFQYYREEENGRGNFPPRFSGLQFPNYSSELNVNALELDDSALYLCASSRQGDNYGYTFGSGTRLTVV.

The chain recombines TRBV5-6 with TRBJ2-1; maybe TRBD2 (6 bases). CDR3 length equals 17 residues. Germline V lookup: CDR1 SGHDT, CDR2 YYEEEE. V was pared by 4 bases and J by 0 bases, with 17 bases between. Written as DNA, the CDR3 is TGTGCCAGCAGCCGTATAGCCGGGGGTAGCTCCTACAATGAGCAGTTCTTC. It yields the protein CASSRIAGGSSYNEQFF.

This sequence joins TRBV10-3 and TRBJ2-7; 9 positions agree with TRBD1. The CDR3 is 13 amino acids. The germline V gene encodes CDR1 ENHRY and CDR2 SYGVKD. V trimming: 10 bases; J trimming: 5 bases; junction bases outside the gene matches: 9. For the CDR3, the DNA is TGTGCCAGCAAGACAGGGGGTTTCGACGAGCAGTACTTC. Protein: CASKTGGFDEQYF.